Listed below are T cell receptor beta chains from one sample, sequenced in a study of T cell responses to AZD1222 COVID-19 vaccine. Sequencing was performed with immunoSEQ multiplex PCR; in TCRdb, only in-frame clones are kept and a portion is missing. The profile shows around 120,000 clones, 80% to 90% of them singletons. The sample was peripheral blood, taken on day 0 of AZD1222 vaccination. The receptors stem from an adult in good health. Both conserved end residues are part of each CDR3. A D gene is named only where the DNA matches it firmly. For some rows the clone size is stated as once, few or many, or as a class when expanded; others skip it.

clone size | D gene | J gene | V gene | CDR3 DNA | CDR3 protein
NA | NA | TRBJ1-1 | TRBV29-1 | TGCAGCGTTGAGGGGGCAGCTGAAGCTTTCTTT | CSVEGAAEAFF
NA | NA | TRBJ1-4 | TRBV9 | TGTGCCAGCAGCGAGTTGACAGGAATGAATGAAAAACTGTTTTTT | CASSELTGMNEKLFF
once | NA | TRBJ2-7 | TRBV6-5 | TGTGCCAGCAGTTACAATAGGGGAGCTTACGAGCAGTACTTC | CASSYNRGAYEQYF
NA | NA | TRBJ2-5 | TRBV9 | TGTGCCAGCAGCGCGGCCTCTAGGGGGGTGAGGGAGACCCAGTACTTC | CASSAASRGVRETQYF
NA | NA | TRBJ2-2 | TRBV7-2 | TGTGCCAGCAGCTTTCGTTTAGCGGCTGCGAACACCGGGGAGCTGTTTTTT | CASSFRLAAANTGELFF
NA | NA | TRBJ1-1 | TRBV12-2 | TGTGCAAGTCGCTTAGTAGGACAATTGTATACTTTCTTT | CASRLVGQLYTFF
NA | NA | TRBJ1-2 | TRBV11-2 | TGTGCCAGCAGCTTAGATTGGAGTTATGGCTACACCTTC | CASSLDWSYGYTF
NA | TRBD1 | TRBJ1-2 | TRBV12-5 | TGTGCTAGTGGTTTGGTACTGGGGAGGGCAGGGGGTTCTGGCTACACCTTC | CASGLVLGRAGGSGYTF
NA | NA | TRBJ2-5 | TRBV29-1 | TGCAGCGTTGAAACGGGGGCGGGAGAGACCCAGTACTTC | CSVETGAGETQYF
NA | NA | TRBJ2-7 | TRBV20-1 | TGCAGTGTCTGGGGCGACGAGCAGTACTTC | CSVWGDEQYF
NA | NA | TRBJ2-7 | TRBV5-6 | TGTGCCAGCAGATCCGGGACGGTTACCTACGAGCAGTACTTC | CASRSGTVTYEQYF
NA | TRBD2 | TRBJ2-3 | TRBV5-4 | TGTGCCAGCAGTCGGGACTTAGCGGGAAACACAGATACGCAGTATTTT | CASSRDLAGNTDTQYF
NA | TRBD1 | TRBJ2-7 | TRBV27 | TGTGCCAGCAGACCGACAGGGTACGTCTCCTACGAGCAGTACTTC | CASRPTGYVSYEQYF
NA | TRBD2 | TRBJ2-7 | TRBV6-5 | TGTGCCAGCAGTTACGCGGGAGGCCCCTCCTACGAGCAGTACTTC | CASSYAGGPSYEQYF
NA | NA | TRBJ1-6 | TRBV9 | TGTGCCAGCAGCCTACACTATAATTCACCCCTCCACTTT | CASSLHYNSPLHF
NA | NA | TRBJ2-5 | TRBV3-1/TRBV3-2 | TGTGCCAGCAGGGACGGCTACCAAGAGACCCAGTACTTC | CASRDGYQETQYF
NA | NA | TRBJ2-7 | TRBV6-6 | TGTGCCAGCAGTTACAGCAGGGTTGGAGAGCAGTACTTC | CASSYSRVGEQYF
few | TRBD1 | TRBJ1-4 | TRBV24-1 | TGTGCCACCAGTGATCCGGGACAGGGTGCCGAAAAACTGTTTTTT | CATSDPGQGAEKLFF
NA | NA | TRBJ2-5 | TRBV2 | TGTGCCAGCAGTGAAGGGCCGACATCGGAGACCCAGTACTTC | CASSEGPTSETQYF
NA | NA | TRBJ2-5 | TRBV4-1 | TGCGCCAGCAGCCAAGATCGCCTCTCCGGGAGAGAGACCCAGTACTTC | CASSQDRLSGRETQYF
NA | TRBD1 | TRBJ2-5 | TRBV10-3 | TGTGCCATCAGTGACGGGGACAGGGGGCAGGAGACCCAGTACTTC | CAISDGDRGQETQYF
NA | TRBD2 | TRBJ2-3 | TRBV9 | TGTGCCAGCAGCGTGGGGACTAGCGGGGGGCCCTCGTCTAGCACAGATACGCAGTATTTT | CASSVGTSGGPSSSTDTQYF
NA | TRBD2 | TRBJ2-3 | TRBV20-1 | TGCAGTGCCCCCGGGACTAGCGAGCAGTATTTT | CSAPGTSEQYF
once | NA | TRBJ2-5 | TRBV4-1 | TGCGCCAGCAGCAGGGGAGTCCAAGAGACCCAGTACTTC | CASSRGVQETQYF
NA | NA | TRBJ1-3 | TRBV5-1 | TGCGCCAGCAGCATGGGGCGGACTGGAAACACCATATATTTT | CASSMGRTGNTIYF
once | NA | TRBJ1-1 | TRBV20-1 | TGCAGTGCTAGTCTAGGGCTGAACACTGAAGCTTTCTTT | CSASLGLNTEAFF
NA | TRBD2 | TRBJ2-3 | TRBV6-4 | TGTGCCAGCAGTGCCACTAGCGGGGGGGCTAGATTCACAGATACGCAGTATTTT | CASSATSGGARFTDTQYF
few | TRBD2 | TRBJ2-3 | TRBV3-1/TRBV3-2 | TGTGCCAGCAGCCCGATCCCAGACGGGGGGGAGAAAGATACGCAGTATTTT | CASSPIPDGGEKDTQYF
NA | NA | TRBJ1-1 | TRBV24-1 | TGTGCCACCAGTGATCCCCGCGGGGGAAAATGGGCTGAAGCTTTCTTT | CATSDPRGGKWAEAFF
NA | NA | TRBJ2-7 | TRBV10-3 | TGTGCCATCAGTGAATTGGACAGCTCCTACGAGCAGTACTTC | CAISELDSSYEQYF
NA | TRBD1 | TRBJ1-4 | TRBV7-2 | TGTGCCAGCAGCCCCGACAGGGCCACTAATGAAAAACTGTTTTTT | CASSPDRATNEKLFF
once | NA | TRBJ2-5 | TRBV18 | TGTGCCAGCTCACCTGCCCCTGATGAGACCCAGTACTTC | CASSPAPDETQYF
NA | NA | TRBJ2-2 | TRBV27 | TGTGCCAGCAGTCCCGAGACAGGTGACACCGGGGAGCTGTTTTTT | CASSPETGDTGELFF
NA | NA | TRBJ2-7 | TRBV6-2/TRBV6-3 | TGTGCCAGCAGTTACTCGAATACCGCCCCTACCTACGAGCAGTACTTC | CASSYSNTAPTYEQYF
few | TRBD2 | TRBJ2-7 | TRBV3-1/TRBV3-2 | TGTGCCAGCAGCGGAAAGGGACTAGCGGGAGCCGAGCAGTACTTC | CASSGKGLAGAEQYF
NA | NA | TRBJ1-3 | TRBV15 | TGTGCCACCAGCAGAGCCTATGGGACCATATATTTT | CATSRAYGTIYF
NA | NA | TRBJ1-6 | TRBV9 | TGTGCCAGCAGCGGTTTTTTGGGAGGGAGCTCCTATAATTCACCCCTCCACTTT | CASSGFLGGSSYNSPLHF
NA | TRBD1 | TRBJ1-2 | TRBV7-9 | TGTGCCAGCAGCCGGACAGGGCACTATGGCTACACCTTC | CASSRTGHYGYTF
NA | TRBD2 | TRBJ2-1 | TRBV19 | TGTGCCAGTAGTAGGGGGACTAGCGGGGACAATGAGCAGTTCTTC | CASSRGTSGDNEQFF
NA | NA | TRBJ2-2 | TRBV9 | TGTGCCAGCAGCTATCAGGGGGGGCCCGGGGAGCTGTTTTTT | CASSYQGGPGELFF
NA | NA | TRBJ1-2 | TRBV4-1 | TGCGCCAGCAGCCAAACAGTCGCTAACTATGGCTACACCTTC | CASSQTVANYGYTF
NA | TRBD1 | TRBJ2-1 | TRBV6-5 | TGTGCCAGCAGTTACTCCAGACAGGGGCTCAATGAGCAGTTCTTC | CASSYSRQGLNEQFF
NA | NA | TRBJ2-7 | TRBV4-1 | TGCGCCAGCAGCCAAGTTGGTCAGGGGATCCACGAGCAGTACTTC | CASSQVGQGIHEQYF
NA | TRBD2 | TRBJ2-2 | TRBV19 | TGTGCCAGTAAGACTAGCGGGAGTGGGGGGAGCACCGGGGAGCTGTTTTTT | CASKTSGSGGSTGELFF
few | TRBD2 | TRBJ2-7 | TRBV2 | TGTGCCAGCAGACCTGGAATAGCGGGGATCCGCGACGAGCAGTACTTC | CASRPGIAGIRDEQYF
once | TRBD1 | TRBJ2-3 | TRBV18 | TGTGCCAGCTCACCAGGACAGGGGTACACAGATACGCAGTATTTT | CASSPGQGYTDTQYF
NA | NA | TRBJ1-4 | TRBV19 | TGTGCCAGTAGTATCGGTGGTCCAACTAATGAAAAACTGTTTTTT | CASSIGGPTNEKLFF
NA | NA | TRBJ1-3 | TRBV5-6 | TGTGCCAGCACCGGGGGCAACACCATATATTTT | CASTGGNTIYF
NA | TRBD2 | TRBJ2-3 | TRBV24-1 | TGTGCCACCAGTGACCTGACTAGCGGGAGTGCAGATACGCAGTATTTT | CATSDLTSGSADTQYF
NA | TRBD2 | TRBJ2-7 | TRBV6-4 | TGTGCCAGCAGTGAGCGGGGGGGCCAGGACGAGCAGTACTTC | CASSERGGQDEQYF
NA | TRBD1 | TRBJ1-4 | TRBV5-1 | TGCGCCAGCAGTCGACAGGGGGGTCGAACTAATGAAAAACTGTTTTTT | CASSRQGGRTNEKLFF
NA | NA | TRBJ1-5 | TRBV4-1 | TGCGCCAGCAGCCAAGGTAGATATGGACAGATTAATCAGCCCCAGCATTTT | CASSQGRYGQINQPQHF
NA | TRBD2 | TRBJ2-3 | TRBV7-3 | TGTGCCAGCAGCCTACTAGCGGGACGCACAGATACGCAGTATTTT | CASSLLAGRTDTQYF
NA | TRBD2 | TRBJ2-7 | TRBV6-5 | TGTGCCAGCAGGGCTGGACTAGCGGGGGCCTACGAGCAGTACTTC | CASRAGLAGAYEQYF
NA | NA | TRBJ2-5 | TRBV11-3 | TGTGCCAGCAGCTTAGGAGGCGGCCCAGAGACCCAGTACTTC | CASSLGGGPETQYF
NA | NA | TRBJ2-7 | TRBV7-6 | TGTGCCAGCAGCTTAGACAGGGGGGGGTACGAGCAGTACTTC | CASSLDRGGYEQYF